This entry describes one T cell receptor (beta chain). Unmatched junction bases numbered 6, after V lost 4 bases and J lost 5 bases. The germline V gene encodes CDR1 SGHKS and CDR2 YYEKEE (reference sequence). The CDR3 spans 15 residues. These data are taken from a study of blood T cell repertoires in COVID-19. Overall study: From T cells, B-cell-depleted T cells, or PBMCs came the material, which was cDNA or gDNA.

Clones were read by immunoSEQ multiplex PCR, and TCRdb kept only the in-frame ones, dropping some. Of a few hundred thousand clones detected, around 83% appear once; the ten largest clones hold about 1.2%. The TCR sequence derives from a woman between 45 and 60 years old with acute or convalescent COVID-19. The sequenced sample consisted of peripheral blood. V usage is TRBV5-5 and J usage is TRBJ2-3, with 11 bases identical to TRBD2. The CDR3 nucleotides read TGTGCCAGCAGCCTTAGCGGGAGGGCCCGAGATACGCAGTATTTT. This gives the protein CASSLSGRARDTQYF.